The entry below describes one T cell receptor beta chain. The antigen is unknown. The treatment is: 15 to 20 received Ad26.COV2.S at low or high dose, single or two shots; about 5 received placebo; per-sample allocation not given. At day 63 after the first vaccine or placebo injection, samples were drawn. Cohort 1b enrolled adults aged 18-55 years in Boston. The data stem from a study of Ad26.COV2.S vaccination and SARS-CoV-2 variants. Across the whole study: Intramuscularly, Ad26.COV2.S was given either once or twice, 56 days apart.

The method was immunoSEQ multiplex PCR; TCRdb's version includes in-frame clones alone and lacks a portion of them. The table includes 500,000 or so clones, 85% to 90% detected once. This CDR3 has 14 amino acids. V was clipped by 6 bases and J by 4 bases, with 15 bases between them. Germline assignment: CDR1 LNHDA and CDR2 SQIVND (reference sequence). Findings and caveats of the study: There was a possibility that the TCR breadth and depth analyses underestimated total T cell responses.

The clonotype comes from a person aged 18-65 years who received the Ad26.COV2.S COVID-19 vaccine or a placebo. The rearrangement links TRBV19 to TRBJ2-5, with D perhaps being TRBD1 or TRBD2 (5 bases each). The specimen was peripheral blood, collected in a trial of Ad26.COV2.S vaccine versus placebo. For the CDR3, the DNA is TGTGCCAGTAGCCCAACCTGGGACGGAGAGACCCAGTACTTC. Its translation is CASSPTWDGETQYF.